This TCR beta chain was captured in a study of T cells in narcolepsy. The germline V gene has CDR1 MGHDK and CDR2 SYGVNS. The CDR3 spans 14 residues. The ends lost 6 bases at V and 4 bases at J; junction bases unmatched: 4. For this clone: What it recognizes is unknown.

TCRdb keeps only in-frame clones here, not all; method: immunoSEQ multiplex PCR. The table shows around 25,000 clones, with about 80% occurring only once. Study-wide findings and caveats: HCRT-specific and TRIB2-specific autoreactive clonotypes appeared among same-patient CSF and blood CD4+ clonotypes. In some patient and control memory CD4+ samples, autoreactive clones were absent.

The chain is built from TRBV25-1 and TRBJ2-2, with TRBD2 identical over 8 bases. The sample was CD45RA- memory CD4+ T cells from PBMCs. The origin of this receptor is a human donor with narcolepsy. Here the CDR3 DNA reads TGTGCCAGCAGCGGGGCGGGAGGCACCGGGGAGCTGTTTTTT. Translated: CASSGAGGTGELFF.